One sample yielded the 8 T cell receptor beta chains listed below, sequenced in a study of T cells in Graves' hyperthyroidism and ophthalmopathy. Regions amplified from RNA transcripts were the TCR beta CDR3 regions. TCR CDR3 underwent first-round RT-PCR with the HTBI primer set. TCRdb re-called the multiplex PCR reads through MiXCR, storing one row per CDR3 protein. The sample yields about 720,000 distinct CDR3 sequences, around 19% seen once. The sample consisted of blood. All receptors come from a woman aged 50 to 65 with Graves' hyperthyroidism that later progressed to Graves' ophthalmopathy.

This clonotype was detected many times. The chain links TRBV11-2 to TRBJ2-3; D is undetermined. V lost 1 base and J 2 bases, leaving 7 bases between the germline ends. Germline assignment: CDR1 SGHAT and CDR2 FQNNGV. The CDR3 runs to 14 residues. In DNA form, the CDR3 reads TGTGCCAGCAGCTTAGGCCTACCCACAGATACGCAGTATTTT. Translating it yields CASSLGLPTDTQYF.

Only a few counts were recorded for this clonotype. The rearrangement joins TRBV12-3 or TRBV12-4 to TRBJ1-2; 9 bases line up with TRBD1. This CDR3 has 15 amino acids. The ends lost 2 bases at V and 7 bases at J; junction bases unmatched: 8. For the CDR3, the DNA is TGTGCCAGCAGTTTAAGGCGGGACAGGGTGCCTGGCTACACCTTC. Protein product: CASSLRRDRVPGYTF.

The J gene is TRBJ1-3, the V gene TRBV7-9; D remains ambiguous. The V and J ends lost 3 bases and 0 bases respectively, with 9 bases between them. The CDR3 consists of 15 residues. The germline V gene has CDR1 SEHNR and CDR2 FQNEAQ (reference sequence). The CDR3, as DNA: TGTGCCAGCAGCTTGACACTTCTCTCTGGAAACACCATATATTTT. It translates to CASSLTLLSGNTIYF.

The table lists this clonotype with many counts. This rearrangement joins TRBV12-5 to TRBJ1-2, with D possibly matching TRBD1 (5 bases). Germline V gene sequence: CDR1 LGHNT, CDR2 FRNRAP. The CDR3 extends over 13 amino acids. Trimming removed 7 bases at V and 7 bases at J, with 16 bases between. CDR3 amino acids: CASAAQGYSGYTF. Written as DNA, the CDR3 is TGTGCTAGTGCTGCGCAGGGATATTCTGGCTACACCTTC.

This clonotype was picked up many times. The chain couples TRBV2 to TRBJ1-5; tentatively, D is TRBD1 (5 bases). Trimming took off 6 bases at V and 1 base at J, with 13 bases between the two ends. Germline loops: CDR1 SNHLY, CDR2 FYNNEI. This CDR3 is 15 amino acids long. CDR3 region: CASSDSTDSNQPQHF. The CDR3 nucleotides are TGTGCCAGCAGCGACAGCACCGACAGCAATCAGCCCCAGCATTTT.

This clonotype was found many times. The rearrangement links TRBV5-1 to TRBJ2-2; the D gene is possibly TRBD2 (7 bases). The CDR3 spans 17 residues. Germline lookup yields CDR1 SGHRS and CDR2 YFSETQ. Trimming shortened V by 2 bases and J by 4 bases, and 18 bases separated the two germline ends. In DNA form, the CDR3 reads TGCGCCAGCAGCTTTATTGGGGGGGGCGACTCCACCGGGGAGCTGTTTTTT. Translation: CASSFIGGGDSTGELFF.

This clonotype was seen just once. The genes are TRBV5-1 and TRBJ2-1; TRBD2 might be the D (6 bases). Germline V gene sequence: CDR1 SGHRS, CDR2 YFSETQ. The CDR3 is 12 residues long. Trimming shortened V by 4 bases and J by 7 bases, and 9 bases separated the two germline ends. CDR3 region: CASSRDFNEQFF. CDR3 coding DNA: TGCGCCAGCAGCAGGGACTTTAATGAGCAGTTCTTC.

The chain is built from TRBV19 and TRBJ2-3; 8 bases line up with TRBD1. Per germline, CDR1 LNHDA and CDR2 SQIVND (reference sequence). This CDR3 has 15 amino acids. Trimming took 7 bases from V and 3 from J; bases not matched to a gene: 9. CDR3 bases: TGTGCCAGTACCTATCAGGGGGACAGGACAGATACGCAGTATTTT. This encodes CASTYQGDRTDTQYF.